One and the same sample provided the 20 T cell receptor beta chains below, sequenced in a study of T-cell memory formation after mild COVID-19 (dated by TCRdb to the early 2020s). Receptor libraries were prepared by 5' RACE. Sequencing was carried out with an Illumina NovaSeq 6000. TCRdb applied fastp at Q25 and MiXCR to the public reads, then kept only in-frame beta chains. Each entry is one CDR3 protein sequence, shown with its most common DNA and genes. This sample gives 300,000 to 400,000 distinct CDR3 sequences in total; around 27% of them show up just once. Around an eighth of the sample rests with the top ten. The sequenced sample consisted of PBMCs or a T cell subset sorted from them (not recorded which). Source of these receptors: an adult woman who had mild COVID-19 (a few samples of this study predate the infection). The sample titles of this study are shuffled in the database, so cell type and time point are left out; the donor was told from shared clones.

The CDR3 loop reads CASSENGGPIYEQYF. CDR3 DNA sequence: TGTGCCAGCAGTGAAAACGGGGGACCGATCTACGAGCAGTACTTC. V is TRBV6-1 and J is TRBJ2-7; maybe TRBD2 (6 bases). V shed 2 bases and J shed 3 bases, with 14 bases lying between them. This CDR3 is 15 amino acids long. The germline V gene encodes CDR1 MNHNS and CDR2 SASEGT.

This clonotype was detected only a few times. The gene calls are TRBV4-1 and TRBJ2-4; TRBD1 is a possible D gene (6 bases). Germline values: CDR1 MGHRA, CDR2 YSYEKL. CDR3 length: 17 residues. The V and J ends lost 0 bases and 0 bases respectively, with 12 bases between them. In nucleotides, the CDR3 is TGCGCCAGCAGCCAAGAGGGGGCCAGATCAGCCAAAAACATTCAGTACTTC. Its translation is CASSQEGARSAKNIQYF.

The chain employs TRBV14 and TRBJ1-3; no clear D gene. CDR3 length: 13 amino acids. CDR1 and CDR2 from the germline V gene are SGHDN and FVKESK. Trimming cost V 3 bases and J 3 bases, with 6 bases left between them. The CDR3 bases are TGTGCCAGCAGCCACGCAGGTGGAAACACCATATATTTT. It yields the protein CASSHAGGNTIYF.

The chain couples TRBV12-3 or TRBV12-4 to TRBJ2-4; 9 bases are shared with TRBD1. The CDR3 runs 15 residues. With 5 bases clipped from V and 6 bases from J, the junction kept 8 bases outside the gene matches. CDR3 protein: CASSPSGTGLNIQYF. In DNA form, the CDR3 reads TGTGCCAGCAGTCCCTCCGGGACAGGGTTAAACATTCAGTACTTC.

This chain joins TRBV10-3 and TRBJ2-7; the match to TRBD1 covers 9 bases. The CDR3 is made up of 14 amino acids. Germline CDR1 is ENHRY and CDR2 is SYGVKD. V shed 6 bases and J 5 bases; nucleotides not matched to a gene: 8. Here the CDR3 DNA reads TGTGCCATCAGGGGGACAGGGCCGAAGGACGAGCAGTACTTC. It is translated as CAIRGTGPKDEQYF.

The V gene is TRBV24-1, the J gene TRBJ1-1, with D perhaps TRBD1 (5 bases). The CDR3 consists of 13 residues. Germline V gene data show CDR1 as KGHDR and CDR2 as SFDVKD. The V end lost 7 bases, the J end lost 2 bases, and 10 bases lay between the germline ends. CDR3 DNA sequence: TGTGCCACCAGCGGGGGTCGAAACACTGAAGCTTTCTTT. This encodes CATSGGRNTEAFF.

This clonotype showed up just once. V and J are TRBV7-9 and TRBJ2-2; weak D call: TRBD1 (6 bases). Germline CDR1 and CDR2: SEHNR and FQNEAQ (reference sequence). The CDR3 is 17 residues long. V dropped 4 bases and J dropped 9 bases, with 24 bases sitting between them. DNA of the CDR3: TGTGCCAGCAGCTCCCCAGGGGATATGAACACCCTCAGGGAGCTGTTTTTT. It codes for CASSSPGDMNTLRELFF.

This chain links TRBV24-1 with TRBJ2-1, with D perhaps TRBD1 or TRBD2 (6 bases each). Trimming removed 0 bases at V and 7 bases at J, with 15 bases between. In germline, CDR1 is KGHDR, CDR2 SFDVKD. This CDR3 contains 16 residues. The CDR3: CATSDLAGRGVNEQFF. The CDR3 nucleotides read TGTGCCACCAGTGATTTGGCGGGAAGGGGGGTAAATGAGCAGTTCTTC.

This clonotype was counted many times. The V and J genes are TRBV7-9 and TRBJ1-6; D is ambiguous. Germline CDR1 SEHNR, CDR2 FQNEAQ (reference sequence). The CDR3 totals 14 residues. V was trimmed by 1 base and J by 9 bases, leaving 10 bases between them. The CDR3 reads CASSLERNRSPLHF. Written as DNA, the CDR3 is TGTGCCAGCAGCTTAGAGCGGAATCGTTCACCCCTCCACTTT.

The rearrangement links TRBV3-1 to TRBJ1-3; no clear D. This CDR3 comprises 15 residues. V was pared by 5 bases and J by 0 bases, with 11 bases between. Per the germline V gene, CDR1 is LGHDT and CDR2 is YNNKEL (reference sequence). The CDR3 region is CASSYMTTSGNTIYF. The CDR3 DNA sequence: TGTGCCAGCAGCTACATGACAACCTCTGGAAACACCATATATTTT.

This clonotype was observed a few times. V is TRBV12-3 or TRBV12-4 and J is TRBJ1-1, with 9 bases lining up with TRBD1. CDR3 size: 14 residues. Trimming at V came to 6 bases and at J to 4 bases, leaving 6 bases not matched to a gene. The CDR3 protein is CASSSTGGTTEAFF. Here the CDR3 DNA reads TGTGCCAGCAGCTCGACAGGGGGGACCACTGAAGCTTTCTTT.

J is TRBJ2-1 and V is TRBV12-3 or TRBV12-4; 7 bases match TRBD2. With V trimmed by 4 bases and J by 6 bases, 9 bases remained unmatched. The CDR3 has 15 residues. The CDR3 DNA reads as TGTGCCAGCAGTTCCCCCCGGACTAGTCGCAATGAGCAGTTCTTC. Encoded protein: CASSSPRTSRNEQFF.

The V gene is TRBV24-1, the J gene TRBJ1-1, with D unresolved. CDR1 is KGHDR and CDR2 is SFDVKD in the germline V gene. Trimming took off 3 bases at V and 7 bases at J, with 17 bases between the two ends. This CDR3 is built from 15 residues. The CDR3 DNA follows: TGTGCCACCAGTGATGGTTCCGGGTTCTTGGGTGAAGCTTTCTTT. Amino acids: CATSDGSGFLGEAFF.

The CDR3 reads CSARWDPNQPQHF. DNA of the CDR3: TGCAGTGCTAGGTGGGACCCTAATCAGCCCCAGCATTTT. The genes are TRBV20-1 and TRBJ1-5, with D perhaps matching TRBD1 (5 bases). The V gene's germline CDR1 is DFQATT and CDR2 SNEGSKA (reference sequence). This CDR3 has 13 residues. V was trimmed by 3 bases and J by 4 bases, leaving 10 bases between them.

This CDR3 reads CASMIAGASYEQYF. The CDR3 DNA sequence: TGTGCCAGCATGATAGCGGGAGCCTCCTACGAGCAGTACTTC. This chain uses TRBV6-6 with TRBJ2-7, with 9 bases that match TRBD2. CDR1 is MNHNY and CDR2 is SVGAGI in the germline V gene (reference sequence). The CDR3 is 14 amino acids. V shed 7 bases, J shed 0 bases, and the junction held 4 bases outside the gene matches.

This clonotype turned up a few times. One end of the junction varies from germline; a read error may be responsible. V usage is TRBV12-3 or TRBV12-4 and J usage is TRBJ2-1, with unresolved D. This CDR3 region has 13 residues. The CDR3 loop reads CASTIDSSNEQFF. The CDR3 DNA is TGTGCCAGCACAATAGACTCCTCCAATGAGCAGTTCTTC.

The chain has TRBV6-5 and TRBJ1-2; 10 nucleotides agree with TRBD1. Per germline, CDR1 MNHEY and CDR2 SVGAGI. The CDR3 loop spans 15 amino acids. J gave up 14 bases and V 1 base, and 13 bases lay outside the gene matches. The CDR3 loop is CASSYFTGTGASVTF. The DNA for the CDR3 is TGTGCCAGCAGTTACTTTACCGGGACAGGGGCCTCCGTGACCTTC.

The rearrangement links TRBV4-3 to TRBJ1-2, with 7 nucleotides matching TRBD1. V lost 0 bases, J lost 7 bases, and 11 bases stayed unmatched. The CDR3 contains 16 residues. Germline V lookup: CDR1 LGHNA, CDR2 YSLEER. The CDR3 is CASSQDPQRAGGGYTF. The CDR3 bases are TGCGCCAGCAGCCAAGATCCCCAACGGGCAGGGGGTGGCTACACCTTC.

This clonotype occurred a few times. The rearrangement uses TRBV12-3 or TRBV12-4 and TRBJ2-3; D gene uncertain. V was trimmed by 5 bases and J by 0 bases, leaving 18 bases between them. The CDR3 consists of 17 residues. CDR3 DNA: TGTGCCAGCAGTAGCCTCGGTTCGGGCCCTAGCACAGATACGCAGTATTTT. Protein: CASSSLGSGPSTDTQYF.

The gene calls are TRBV12-3 or TRBV12-4 and TRBJ2-1; D remains ambiguous. This CDR3 spans 13 amino acids. The ends were cut back, 6 bases at V and 8 bases at J, with 14 bases in the middle. The DNA of the CDR3 is TGTGCCAGCAGGGGGTATGAGGTGCATGAGCAGTTCTTC. Encoded protein: CASRGYEVHEQFF.